These T cell receptor beta chains were read from a single sample in a study of cytomegalovirus exposure and HLA in healthy donors. Libraries were prepared by immunoSEQ multiplex PCR; TCRdb keeps only in-frame clonotypes and omits some of them. The sample has 95,000 to 150,000 clones, 70% to 90% seen once. Sequenced material: PBMCs. The receptors originated from a woman aged 25-40 years in good health and CMV-seronegative. Both conserved end residues are part of each CDR3. The D gene is left open where the match is weak.

TRBV2	TRBJ2-4	TRBD2	CASTGRENIQYF	TGTGCCAGCACAGGGAGGGAAAACATTCAGTACTTC
TRBV7-2	TRBJ2-5	-	CASSFRLTETQYF	TGTGCCAGCAGCTTCCGACTTACAGAGACCCAGTACTTC
TRBV6-6	TRBJ2-1	-	CASSYHQGEQFF	TGTGCCAGCAGTTATCACCAGGGTGAGCAGTTCTTC
TRBV30	TRBJ2-1	TRBD1	CAWSVYTPPVDRVVDEQFF	TGTGCCTGGAGTGTATATACCCCCCCGGTGGACAGGGTGGTCGATGAGCAGTTCTTC
TRBV18	TRBJ2-5	TRBD1	CASSRDSQETQYF	TGTGCCAGCTCACGGGACAGCCAAGAGACCCAGTACTTC
TRBV2	TRBJ1-1	-	CACRGEWDTEAFF	TGTGCCTGCCGGGGGGAATGGGACACTGAAGCTTTCTTT
TRBV5-4	TRBJ2-3	TRBD2	CASSLAGGLHTQYF	TGTGCCAGCAGCTTAGCGGGGGGGCTGCATACGCAGTATTTT
TRBV10-3	TRBJ2-7	TRBD2	CAIALLAGEGNEQYF	TGTGCCATTGCTCTACTAGCGGGGGAAGGAAACGAGCAGTACTTC
TRBV4-1	TRBJ2-5	-	CASSQDPGRGGETQYF	TGCGCCAGCAGCCAAGATCCCGGCAGGGGTGGAGAGACCCAGTACTTC
TRBV19	TRBJ2-2	TRBD2	CASSITAGANTGELFF	TGTGCCAGTAGTATAACAGCGGGGGCGAACACCGGGGAGCTGTTTTTT
TRBV2	TRBJ2-4	TRBD2	CASSEATGTSGGRNIQYF	TGTGCCAGCAGTGAAGCTACAGGGACTAGCGGGGGCCGGAACATTCAGTACTTC
TRBV29-1	TRBJ2-7	-	CSVPTEAGEYEQYF	TGCAGCGTCCCCACGGAGGCTGGGGAGTACGAGCAGTACTTC
TRBV30	TRBJ2-1	-	CAWSVLRGNEQFF	TGTGCCTGGAGTGTACTTCGGGGTAATGAGCAGTTCTTC
TRBV7-2	TRBJ2-2	-	CASSLLGGQVTGELFF	TGTGCCAGCAGCCTCCTTGGGGGACAAGTCACCGGGGAGCTGTTTTTT
TRBV6-5	TRBJ2-2	TRBD1	CASSSLTGTNTGELFF	TGTGCCAGCAGTTCGCTGACAGGGACGAACACCGGGGAGCTGTTTTTT
TRBV6-6	TRBJ1-5	TRBD1	CASTQGAGQPQHF	TGTGCCAGCACCCAGGGGGCCGGTCAGCCCCAGCATTTT
TRBV4-2	TRBJ1-1	-	CASSQDRNEAFF	TGTGCCAGCAGCCAAGATCGTAATGAAGCTTTCTTT